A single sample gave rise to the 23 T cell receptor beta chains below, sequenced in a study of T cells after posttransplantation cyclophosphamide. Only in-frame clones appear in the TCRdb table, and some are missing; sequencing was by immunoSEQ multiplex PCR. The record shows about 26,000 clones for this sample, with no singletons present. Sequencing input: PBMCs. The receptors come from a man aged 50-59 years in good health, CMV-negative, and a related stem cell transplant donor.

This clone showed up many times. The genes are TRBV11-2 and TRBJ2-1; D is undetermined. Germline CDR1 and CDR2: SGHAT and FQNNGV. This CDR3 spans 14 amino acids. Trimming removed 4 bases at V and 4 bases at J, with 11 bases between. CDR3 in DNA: TGTGCCAGCAGCTCAGATTACGGGTACAATGAGCAGTTCTTC. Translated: CASSSDYGYNEQFF.

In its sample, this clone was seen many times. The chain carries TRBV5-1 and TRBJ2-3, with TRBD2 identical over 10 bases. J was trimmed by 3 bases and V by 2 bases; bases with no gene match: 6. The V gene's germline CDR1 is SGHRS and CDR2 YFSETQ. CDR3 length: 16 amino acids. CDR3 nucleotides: TGCGCCAGCAGCTTTCTAGCGGGAGTAGTGACAGATACGCAGTATTTT. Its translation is CASSFLAGVVTDTQYF.

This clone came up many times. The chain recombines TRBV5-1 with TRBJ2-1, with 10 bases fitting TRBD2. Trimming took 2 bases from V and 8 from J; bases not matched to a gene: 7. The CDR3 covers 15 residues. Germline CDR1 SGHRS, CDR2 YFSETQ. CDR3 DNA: TGCGCCAGCAGCTTACCTAGCGGGGGCGGGGATGAGCAGTTCTTC. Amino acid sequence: CASSLPSGGGDEQFF.

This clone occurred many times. The CDR3 coding sequence is TGTGCCAGCAGTTACTACATACCGAGGGGGGAGCTGTTTTTT. Its translation is CASSYYIPRGELFF. The V and J genes are TRBV6-6 and TRBJ2-2, with D hard to call. This CDR3 comprises 14 residues. Germline V gives CDR1 MNHNY, CDR2 SVGAGI (reference sequence). The V and J ends lost 1 base and 8 bases respectively, with 11 bases between them.

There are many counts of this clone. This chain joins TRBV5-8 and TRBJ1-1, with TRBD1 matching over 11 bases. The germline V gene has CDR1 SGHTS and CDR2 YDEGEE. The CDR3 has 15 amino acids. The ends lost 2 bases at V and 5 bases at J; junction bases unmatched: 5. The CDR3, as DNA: TGTGCCAGCAGCTTTAGGGGACAGGGGGGAACTGAAGCTTTCTTT. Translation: CASSFRGQGGTEAFF.

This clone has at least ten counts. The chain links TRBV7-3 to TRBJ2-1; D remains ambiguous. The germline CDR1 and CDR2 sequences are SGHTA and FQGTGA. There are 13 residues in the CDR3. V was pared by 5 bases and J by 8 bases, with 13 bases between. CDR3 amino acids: CASSPQLSDEQFF. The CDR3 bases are TGTGCCAGCAGCCCGCAACTGAGCGATGAGCAGTTCTTC.

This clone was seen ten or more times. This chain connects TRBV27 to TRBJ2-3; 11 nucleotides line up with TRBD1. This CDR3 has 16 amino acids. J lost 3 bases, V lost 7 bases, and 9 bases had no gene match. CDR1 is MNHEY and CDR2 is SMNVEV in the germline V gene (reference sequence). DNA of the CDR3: TGTGCCAGCACTCTTCCGAGGGACAGGGGGACAGATACGCAGTATTTT. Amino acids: CASTLPRDRGTDTQYF.

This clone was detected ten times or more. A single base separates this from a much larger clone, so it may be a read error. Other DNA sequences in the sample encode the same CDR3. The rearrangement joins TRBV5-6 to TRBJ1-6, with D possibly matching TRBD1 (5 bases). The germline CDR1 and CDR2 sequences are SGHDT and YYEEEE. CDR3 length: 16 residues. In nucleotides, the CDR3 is TGTGCCAGTAGCTCGCAGGGATCTTCCTATAATTCACCCCTCCACTTT. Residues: CASSSQGSSYNSPLHF.

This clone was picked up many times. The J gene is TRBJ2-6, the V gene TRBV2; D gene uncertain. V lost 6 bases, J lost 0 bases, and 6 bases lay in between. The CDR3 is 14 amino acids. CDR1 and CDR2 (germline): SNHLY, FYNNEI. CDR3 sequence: CASRAASGANVLTF. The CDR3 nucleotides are TGTGCCAGCAGGGCGGCCTCTGGGGCCAACGTCCTGACTTTC.

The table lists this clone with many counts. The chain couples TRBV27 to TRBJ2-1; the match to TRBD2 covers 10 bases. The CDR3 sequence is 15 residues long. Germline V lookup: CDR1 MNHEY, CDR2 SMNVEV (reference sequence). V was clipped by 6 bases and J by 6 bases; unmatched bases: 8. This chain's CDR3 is CASSQSGRAINEQFF. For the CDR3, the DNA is TGTGCCAGCAGCCAAAGCGGGAGGGCCATCAATGAGCAGTTCTTC.

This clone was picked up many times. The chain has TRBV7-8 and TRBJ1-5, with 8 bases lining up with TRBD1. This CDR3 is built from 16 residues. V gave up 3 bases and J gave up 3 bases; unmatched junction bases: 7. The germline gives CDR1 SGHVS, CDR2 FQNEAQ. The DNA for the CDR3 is TGTGCCAGCAGCTTTGGAACAGGGGGTGACAATCAGCCCCAGCATTTT. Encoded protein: CASSFGTGGDNQPQHF.

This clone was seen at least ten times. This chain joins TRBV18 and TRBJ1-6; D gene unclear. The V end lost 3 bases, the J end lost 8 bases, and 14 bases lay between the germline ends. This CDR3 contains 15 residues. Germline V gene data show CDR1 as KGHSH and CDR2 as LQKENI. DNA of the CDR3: TGTGCCAGCTCACCTGAGGCACCTTCGCATTCACCCCTCCACTTT. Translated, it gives CASSPEAPSHSPLHF.

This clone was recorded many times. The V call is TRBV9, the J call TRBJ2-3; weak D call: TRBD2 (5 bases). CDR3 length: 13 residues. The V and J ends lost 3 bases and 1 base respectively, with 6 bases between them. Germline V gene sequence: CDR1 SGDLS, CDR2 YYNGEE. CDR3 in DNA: TGTGCCAGCAGCGAGAGGGGCACAGATACGCAGTATTTT. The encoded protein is CASSERGTDTQYF. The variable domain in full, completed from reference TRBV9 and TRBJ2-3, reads DSGVTQTPKHLITATGQRVTLRCSPRSGDLSVYWYQQSLDQGLQFLIQYYNGEERAKGNILERFSAQQFPDLHSELNLSSLELGDSALYFCASSERGTDTQYFGPGTRLTVL.

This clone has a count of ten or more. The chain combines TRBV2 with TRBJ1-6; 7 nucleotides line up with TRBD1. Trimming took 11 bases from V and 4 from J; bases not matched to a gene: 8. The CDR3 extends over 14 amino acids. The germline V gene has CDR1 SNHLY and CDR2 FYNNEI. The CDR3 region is CAGWAGGYNSPLHF. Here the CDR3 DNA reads TGTGCCGGATGGGCAGGGGGGTATAATTCACCCCTCCACTTT.

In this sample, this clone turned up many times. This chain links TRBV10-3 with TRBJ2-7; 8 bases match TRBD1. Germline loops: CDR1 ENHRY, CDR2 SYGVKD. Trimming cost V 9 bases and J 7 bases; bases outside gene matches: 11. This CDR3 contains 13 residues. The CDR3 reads CAILQGDNREQYF. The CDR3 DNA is TGTGCCATACTACAGGGGGACAATAGAGAGCAGTACTTC.

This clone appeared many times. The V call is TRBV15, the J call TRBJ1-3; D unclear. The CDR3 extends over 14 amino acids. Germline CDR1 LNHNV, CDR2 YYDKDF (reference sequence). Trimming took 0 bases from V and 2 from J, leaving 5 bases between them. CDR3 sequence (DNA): TGTGCCACCAGCAGAGATGTCACTGGAAACACCATATATTTT. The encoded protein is CATSRDVTGNTIYF.

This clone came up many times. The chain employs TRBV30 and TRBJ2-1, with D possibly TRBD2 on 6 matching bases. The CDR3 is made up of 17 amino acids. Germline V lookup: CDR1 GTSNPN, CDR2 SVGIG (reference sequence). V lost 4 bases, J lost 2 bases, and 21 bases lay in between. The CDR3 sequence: CAWTSPEGLGPYNEQFF. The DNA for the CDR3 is TGTGCCTGGACCTCCCCGGAGGGGCTGGGCCCCTACAATGAGCAGTTCTTC.

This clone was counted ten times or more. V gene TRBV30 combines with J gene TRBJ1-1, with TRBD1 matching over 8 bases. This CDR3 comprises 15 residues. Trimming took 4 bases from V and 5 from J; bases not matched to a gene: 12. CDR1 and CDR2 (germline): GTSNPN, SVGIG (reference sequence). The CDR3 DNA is TGTGCCTGGAACGAAAGGGCAGGGGGCATGACTGAAGCTTTCTTT. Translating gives CAWNERAGGMTEAFF.

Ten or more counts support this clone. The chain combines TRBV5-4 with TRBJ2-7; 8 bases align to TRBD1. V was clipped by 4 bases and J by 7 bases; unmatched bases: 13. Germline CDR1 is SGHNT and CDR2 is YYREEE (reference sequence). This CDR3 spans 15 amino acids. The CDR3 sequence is CASSPWTGLDREQYF. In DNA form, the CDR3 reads TGTGCCAGCAGCCCCTGGACAGGGCTGGATAGAGAGCAGTACTTC. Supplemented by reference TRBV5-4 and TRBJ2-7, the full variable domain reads ETGVTQSPTHLIKTRGQQVTLRCSSQSGHNTVSWYQQALGQGPQFIFQYYREEENGRGNFPPRFSGLQFPNYSSELNVNALELDDSALYLCASSPWTGLDREQYFGPGTRLTVT.

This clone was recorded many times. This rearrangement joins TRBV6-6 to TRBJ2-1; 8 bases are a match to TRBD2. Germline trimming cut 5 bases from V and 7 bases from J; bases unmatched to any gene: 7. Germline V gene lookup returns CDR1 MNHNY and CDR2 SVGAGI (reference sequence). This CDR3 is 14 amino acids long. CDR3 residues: CASSGSGGVNEQFF. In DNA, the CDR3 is TGTGCCAGCAGTGGGAGCGGGGGAGTGAATGAGCAGTTCTTC.

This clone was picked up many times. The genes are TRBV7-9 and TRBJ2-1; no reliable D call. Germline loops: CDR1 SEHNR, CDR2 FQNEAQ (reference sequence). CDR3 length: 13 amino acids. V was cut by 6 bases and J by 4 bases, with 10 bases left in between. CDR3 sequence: CASRQRSYNEQFF. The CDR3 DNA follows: TGTGCCAGCAGACAACGTTCTTACAATGAGCAGTTCTTC.

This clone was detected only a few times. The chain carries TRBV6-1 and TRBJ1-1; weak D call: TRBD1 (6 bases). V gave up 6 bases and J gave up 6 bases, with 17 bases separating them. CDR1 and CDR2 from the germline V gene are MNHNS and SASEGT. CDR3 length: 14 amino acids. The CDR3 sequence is CASSLGEGVPEAFF. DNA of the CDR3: TGTGCCAGCAGCCTTGGGGAGGGGGTACCTGAAGCTTTCTTT.

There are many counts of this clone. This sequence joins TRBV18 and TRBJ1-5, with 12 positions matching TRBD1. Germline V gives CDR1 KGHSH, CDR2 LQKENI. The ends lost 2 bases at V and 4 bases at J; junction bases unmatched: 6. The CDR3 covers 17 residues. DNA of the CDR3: TGTGCCAGCTCACCAATCGGGACAGGGGGCCCAAATCAGCCCCAGCATTTT. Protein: CASSPIGTGGPNQPQHF. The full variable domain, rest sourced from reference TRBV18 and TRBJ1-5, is NAGVMQNPRHLVRRRGQEARLRCSPMKGHSHVYWYRQLPEEGLKFMVYLQKENIIDESGMPKERFSAEFPKEGPSILRIQQVVRGDSAAYFCASSPIGTGGPNQPQHFGDGTRLSIL.